The 2 T cell receptor beta chains below come from one sample, sequenced in a study of blood T cells in healthy people across ages (dated by TCRdb to about 2015). Library preparation was by 5' RACE. TCRdb lists the instrument as Illumina HiSeq 2500. The second PCR ran for about 7 to 11 cycles and used a J-beta primer mix along with a sample-barcoded 5' primer. TCRdb reprocessed the public reads (quality trimming at Q25 with fastp, clone calling with MiXCR) and kept in-frame beta chains. A single entry per CDR3 protein holds the most common genes and DNA from its merged rows. For this sample there are 600,000 to 650,000 distinct CDR3 sequences; 58% appear just once. The ten largest make up roughly 34% of the sample. The specimen was blood. These receptor sequences come from a man in his 60s in good health.

The chain uses TRBV13 and TRBJ2-7; D perhaps matches TRBD1 (6 bases). The germline V gene has CDR1 PRHDT and CDR2 FYEKMQ (reference sequence). Trimming cost V 5 bases and J 3 bases, with 14 bases left between them. The CDR3 is made up of 14 amino acids. The DNA for the CDR3 is TGTGCCAGCAGCGGTCCTACAGGGAACTACGAGCAGTACTTC. It translates to CASSGPTGNYEQYF.

This chain links TRBV4-1 with TRBJ2-3, with 8 bases lining up with TRBD1. Germline V gene data show CDR1 as MGHRA and CDR2 as YSYEKL. V was pared by 3 bases and J by 0 bases, with 8 bases of the junction left unmatched. CDR3 size: 17 residues. DNA of the CDR3: TGCGCCAGCAGCCAGCCGGGGACAGGACTTAGCACAGATACGCAGTATTTT. Protein sequence: CASSQPGTGLSTDTQYF.